Listed below are T cell receptor beta chains from one sample, sequenced in a study of Ad26.COV2.S vaccination and SARS-CoV-2 variants. Clones were sequenced by immunoSEQ multiplex PCR, and TCRdb holds only the in-frame ones, with some missing. The repertoire holds 300,000 to 400,000 clones, with roughly 84% as singletons. This sample comprised peripheral blood, obtained in a trial of Ad26.COV2.S vaccine versus placebo. The source is a person between 18 and 60 years old who received the Ad26.COV2.S COVID-19 vaccine or a placebo. CDR3s include the opening cysteine and the closing phenylalanine or tryptophan. A D gene is named only where the DNA matches it firmly. Only part of the rows carry a size: once, few, many, or a class if the clone is expanded.

d_gene	v_gene	j_gene	abundance	CDR3aa	CDR3nt
-	TRBV10-3	TRBJ1-4	-	CAISTNPVGAYNEKLFF	TGTGCCATCAGTACAAATCCTGTGGGGGCGTATAATGAAAAACTGTTTTTT
-	TRBV12-3/TRBV12-4	TRBJ1-1	few	CASSFFGGTEAFF	TGTGCCAGCAGTTTCTTCGGGGGCACTGAAGCTTTCTTT
TRBD1	TRBV5-4	TRBJ2-7	-	CASSTRGQGPYEQYF	TGTGCCAGCAGCACTCGAGGACAGGGCCCCTACGAGCAGTACTTC
-	TRBV6-4	TRBJ2-5	-	CASSDRVGETQYF	TGTGCCAGCAGTGACAGGGTAGGAGAGACCCAGTACTTC
-	TRBV5-1	TRBJ1-1	-	CASSLGYRARDTEAFF	TGCGCCAGCAGCTTAGGGTACAGGGCTCGAGACACTGAAGCTTTCTTT
TRBD1	TRBV5-1	TRBJ1-1	-	CASSLGGGSSYTEAFF	TGCGCCAGCAGCTTGGGAGGGGGCAGCAGCTACACTGAAGCTTTCTTT
-	TRBV6-1	TRBJ1-1	-	CASSEASGTNTEAFF	TGTGCCAGCAGTGAAGCCTCCGGGACGAACACTGAAGCTTTCTTT
-	TRBV19	TRBJ1-1	-	CASSIDRRGALFTNTEAFF	TGTGCCAGTAGTATAGATCGTCGGGGGGCTCTGTTTACGAACACTGAAGCTTTCTTT
-	TRBV18	TRBJ2-2	-	CATNGGTNTGELFF	TGTGCCACTAATGGCGGGACGAACACCGGGGAGCTGTTTTTT
-	TRBV5-1	TRBJ1-6	-	CASSTENSPLHF	TGCGCCAGCAGTACGGAAAATTCACCCCTCCACTTT
-	TRBV14	TRBJ1-2	-	CASSQGTEYGYTF	TGTGCCAGCAGCCAAGGGACAGAGTATGGCTACACCTTC
-	TRBV4-2	TRBJ1-4	-	CASSQDAVTPNEKLFF	TGTGCCAGCAGCCAAGATGCCGTGACTCCCAATGAAAAACTGTTTTTT
-	TRBV25-1	TRBJ1-1	-	CASGGQHTEAFF	TGTGCCAGCGGAGGACAACACACTGAAGCTTTCTTT
-	TRBV10-3	TRBJ2-3	once	CAISKKRGANTDTQYF	TGTGCCATCAGCAAGAAAAGGGGGGCGAACACAGATACGCAGTATTTT
TRBD1	TRBV12-5	TRBJ1-4	-	CASGLQTGATNEKLFF	TGTGCTAGTGGTTTGCAAACAGGGGCAACTAATGAAAAACTGTTTTTT
-	TRBV6-5	TRBJ1-4	-	CASSYIEKLFF	TGTGCCAGCAGTTACATCGAAAAACTGTTTTTT
-	TRBV2	TRBJ1-6	few	CASSESRSYNSPLHF	TGTGCCAGCAGTGAATCCAGATCTTATAATTCACCCCTCCACTTT
-	TRBV5-6	TRBJ2-1	-	CASSLVGVNEQFF	TGTGCCAGCAGCTTGGTGGGGGTGAATGAGCAGTTCTTC
TRBD1	TRBV30	TRBJ2-7	-	CAWSPGTGGYEQYF	TGTGCCTGGAGTCCCGGGACAGGGGGCTACGAGCAGTACTTC
TRBD2	TRBV5-1	TRBJ2-5	-	CASTLAGIQETQYF	TGCGCCAGCACACTAGCGGGGATTCAAGAGACCCAGTACTTC
-	TRBV7-3	TRBJ2-2	-	CASSPRPGASGELFF	TGTGCCAGCAGCCCGCGTCCAGGAGCATCCGGGGAGCTGTTTTTT
TRBD1	TRBV5-1	TRBJ1-1	-	CASSLFGQGGTEAFF	TGCGCCAGCAGCCTATTTGGACAGGGAGGCACTGAAGCTTTCTTT
-	TRBV7-2	TRBJ2-3	-	CASSLQPSTDTQYF	TGTGCCAGCAGCTTACAGCCTAGCACAGATACGCAGTATTTT
TRBD1	TRBV10-3	TRBJ2-2	-	CAIGQGDTGELFF	TGTGCCATAGGACAGGGAGATACCGGGGAGCTGTTTTTT
-	TRBV6-6	TRBJ1-4	-	CASSYSNEKLFF	TGTGCCAGCAGTTACTCCAATGAAAAACTGTTTTTT
-	TRBV4-3	TRBJ1-3	-	CASSQGHSGNTIYF	TGCGCCAGCAGCCAAGGCCACTCTGGAAACACCATATATTTT
-	TRBV5-3	TRBJ1-4	-	CARTELLGGTTTNEKLFF	TGTGCCAGAACCGAACTTCTGGGGGGGACGACAACTAATGAAAAACTGTTTTTT
-	TRBV19	TRBJ2-2	-	CASSIARDSGELFF	TGTGCCAGTAGTATAGCCAGGGATTCCGGGGAGCTGTTTTTT
-	TRBV3-1/TRBV3-2	TRBJ1-2	-	CASSQGRANYGYTF	TGTGCCAGCAGCCAAGGCAGGGCTAACTATGGCTACACCTTC
TRBD2	TRBV5-1	TRBJ2-4	-	CASSLAGGGRSALNIQYF	TGCGCCAGCAGCTTGGCCGGCGGGGGGCGGTCAGCCTTAAACATTCAGTACTTC
-	TRBV5-6	TRBJ1-4	-	CASSLLNNEKLFF	TGTGCCAGCAGCTTACTGAATAATGAAAAACTGTTTTTT
-	TRBV9	TRBJ1-6	-	CASSVQDLNSPLHF	TGTGCCAGCAGCGTTCAGGACCTAAATTCACCCCTCCACTTT
-	TRBV11-1	TRBJ2-5	-	CASSLGGGRETQYF	TGTGCCAGCAGCTTAGGGGGAGGTCGGGAGACCCAGTACTTC
-	TRBV28	TRBJ2-2	-	CASTLRRGRLTGELFF	TGTGCCAGCACCCTAAGGAGGGGGCGTTTAACCGGGGAGCTGTTTTTT
-	TRBV9	TRBJ2-2	-	CASSGGRTGELFF	TGTGCCAGCAGCGGGGGGCGGACCGGGGAGCTGTTTTTT
TRBD1	TRBV27	TRBJ1-1	-	CASSFGTGTEAFF	TGTGCCAGCAGTTTCGGGACAGGCACTGAAGCTTTCTTT
TRBD2	TRBV4-1	TRBJ2-1	-	CASSHRFAGGSDEQFF	TGCGCCAGCAGCCATCGTTTTGCGGGGGGCTCGGATGAGCAGTTCTTC